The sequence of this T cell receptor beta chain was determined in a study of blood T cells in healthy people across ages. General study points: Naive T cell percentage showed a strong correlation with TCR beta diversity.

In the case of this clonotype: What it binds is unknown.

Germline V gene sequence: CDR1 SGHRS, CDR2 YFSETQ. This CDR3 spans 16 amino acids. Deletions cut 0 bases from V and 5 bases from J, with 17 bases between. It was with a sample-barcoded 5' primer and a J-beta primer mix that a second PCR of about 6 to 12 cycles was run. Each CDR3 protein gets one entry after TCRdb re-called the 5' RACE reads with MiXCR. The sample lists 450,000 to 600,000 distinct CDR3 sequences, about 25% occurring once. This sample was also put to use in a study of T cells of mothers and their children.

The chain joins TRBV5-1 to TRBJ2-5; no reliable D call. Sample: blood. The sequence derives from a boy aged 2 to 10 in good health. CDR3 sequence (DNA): TGCGCCAGCAGCTTGGACGCCACCTCGTCAGGCGAGACCCAGTACTTC. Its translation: CASSLDATSSGETQYF. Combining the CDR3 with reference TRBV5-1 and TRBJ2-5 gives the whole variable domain KAGVTQTPRYLIKTRGQQVTLSCSPISGHRSVSWYQQTPGQGLQFLFEYFSETQRNKGNFPGRFSGRQFSNSRSEMNVSTLELGDSALYLCASSLDATSSGETQYFGPGTRLLVL.